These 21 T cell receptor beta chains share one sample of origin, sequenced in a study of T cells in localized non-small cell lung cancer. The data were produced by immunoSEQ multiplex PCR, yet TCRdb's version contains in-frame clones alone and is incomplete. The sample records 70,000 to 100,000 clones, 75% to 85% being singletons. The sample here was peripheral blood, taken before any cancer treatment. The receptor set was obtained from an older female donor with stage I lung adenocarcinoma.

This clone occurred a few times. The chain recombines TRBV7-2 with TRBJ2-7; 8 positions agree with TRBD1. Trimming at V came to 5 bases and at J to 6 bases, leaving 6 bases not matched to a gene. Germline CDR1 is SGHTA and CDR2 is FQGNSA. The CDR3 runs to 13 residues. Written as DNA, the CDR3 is TGTGCCAGCAGCGGATGGACAGGGTTCGAGCAGTACTTC. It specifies CASSGWTGFEQYF.

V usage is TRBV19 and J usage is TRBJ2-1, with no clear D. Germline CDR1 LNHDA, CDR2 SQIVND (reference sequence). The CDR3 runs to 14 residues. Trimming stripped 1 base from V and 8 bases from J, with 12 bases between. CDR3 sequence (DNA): TGTGCCAGTAGTATAGGCCTTGTTTTGGATGAGCAGTTCTTC. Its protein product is CASSIGLVLDEQFF.

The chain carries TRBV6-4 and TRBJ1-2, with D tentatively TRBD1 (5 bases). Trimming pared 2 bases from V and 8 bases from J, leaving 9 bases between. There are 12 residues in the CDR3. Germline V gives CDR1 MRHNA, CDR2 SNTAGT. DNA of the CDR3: TGTGCCAGCAGTGACGGGGGTCGGGGCTACACCTTC. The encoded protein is CASSDGGRGYTF.

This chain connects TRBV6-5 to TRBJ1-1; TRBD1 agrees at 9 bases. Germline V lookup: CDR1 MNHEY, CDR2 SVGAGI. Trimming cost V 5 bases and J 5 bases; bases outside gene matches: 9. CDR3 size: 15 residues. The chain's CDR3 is CASSPGTGMLTEAFF. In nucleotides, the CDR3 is TGTGCCAGCAGTCCCGGGACAGGGATGTTAACTGAAGCTTTCTTT.

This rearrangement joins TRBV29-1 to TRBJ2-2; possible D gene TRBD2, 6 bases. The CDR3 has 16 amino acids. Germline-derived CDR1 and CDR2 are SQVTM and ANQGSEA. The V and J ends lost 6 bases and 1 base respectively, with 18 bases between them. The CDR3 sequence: CSVLVGAGLNTGELFF. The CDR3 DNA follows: TGCAGCGTCCTGGTCGGAGCGGGCCTGAACACCGGGGAGCTGTTTTTT.

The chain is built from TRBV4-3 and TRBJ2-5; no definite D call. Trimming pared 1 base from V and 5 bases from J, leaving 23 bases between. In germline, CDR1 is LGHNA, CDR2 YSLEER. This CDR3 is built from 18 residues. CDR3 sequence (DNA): TGCGCCAGCAGCCAAGGGTATGGCGGAAACCAGGCTGGGGAGACCCAGTACTTC. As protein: CASSQGYGGNQAGETQYF.

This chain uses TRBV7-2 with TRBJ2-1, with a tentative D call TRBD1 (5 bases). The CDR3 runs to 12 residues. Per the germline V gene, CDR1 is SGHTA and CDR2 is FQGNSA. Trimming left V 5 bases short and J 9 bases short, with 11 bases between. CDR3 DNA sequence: TGTGCCAGCAGCCCAGTCAGGGCTGAGCAGTTCTTC. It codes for CASSPVRAEQFF. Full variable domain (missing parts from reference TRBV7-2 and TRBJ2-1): GAGVSQSPSNKVTEKGKDVELRCDPISGHTALYWYRQSLGQGLEFLIYFQGNSAPDKSGLPSDRFSAERTGGSVSTLTIQRTQQEDSAVYLCASSPVRAEQFFGPGTRLTVL.

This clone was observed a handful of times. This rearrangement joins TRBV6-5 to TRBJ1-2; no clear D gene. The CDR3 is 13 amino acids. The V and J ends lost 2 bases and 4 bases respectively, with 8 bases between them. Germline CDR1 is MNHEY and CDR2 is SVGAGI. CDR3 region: CASSYGPRYGYTF. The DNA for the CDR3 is TGTGCCAGCAGTTACGGGCCACGCTATGGCTACACCTTC.

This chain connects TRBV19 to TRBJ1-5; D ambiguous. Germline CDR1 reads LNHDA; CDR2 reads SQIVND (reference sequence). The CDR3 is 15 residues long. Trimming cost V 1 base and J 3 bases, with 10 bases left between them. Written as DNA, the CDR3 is TGTGCCAGTAGTATAGTTCCAGCACCCAATCAGCCCCAGCATTTT. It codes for CASSIVPAPNQPQHF.

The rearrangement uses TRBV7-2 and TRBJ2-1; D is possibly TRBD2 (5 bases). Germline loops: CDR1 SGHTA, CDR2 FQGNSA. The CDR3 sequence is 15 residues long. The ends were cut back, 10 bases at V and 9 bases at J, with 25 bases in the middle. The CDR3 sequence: CATRNLNGKGGEQFF. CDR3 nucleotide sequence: TGTGCCACGCGAAACTTAAACGGGAAAGGCGGTGAGCAGTTCTTC.

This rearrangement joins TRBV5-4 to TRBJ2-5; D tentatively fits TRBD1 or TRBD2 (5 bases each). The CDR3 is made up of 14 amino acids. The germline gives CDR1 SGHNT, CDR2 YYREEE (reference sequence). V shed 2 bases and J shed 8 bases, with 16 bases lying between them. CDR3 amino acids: CASSFGAGTETQYF. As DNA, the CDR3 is TGTGCCAGCAGCTTTGGGGCAGGGACCGAAACCCAGTACTTC.

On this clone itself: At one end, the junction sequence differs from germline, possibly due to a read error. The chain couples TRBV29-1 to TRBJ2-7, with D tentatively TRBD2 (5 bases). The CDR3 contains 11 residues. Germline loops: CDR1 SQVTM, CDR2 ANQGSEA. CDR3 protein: CSVVSQDLFHF. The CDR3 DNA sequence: TGCAGCGTTGTTTCCCAGGACTTGTTTCACTTC.

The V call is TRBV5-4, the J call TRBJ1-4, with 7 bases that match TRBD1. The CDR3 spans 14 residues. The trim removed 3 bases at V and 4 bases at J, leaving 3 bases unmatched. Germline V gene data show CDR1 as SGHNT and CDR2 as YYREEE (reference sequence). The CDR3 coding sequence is TGTGCCAGCAGCTCGGGACAGAATAATGAAAAACTGTTTTTT. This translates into CASSSGQNNEKLFF. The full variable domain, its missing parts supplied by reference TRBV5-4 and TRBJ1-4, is ETGVTQSPTHLIKTRGQQVTLRCSSQSGHNTVSWYQQALGQGPQFIFQYYREEENGRGNFPPRFSGLQFPNYSSELNVNALELDDSALYLCASSSGQNNEKLFFGSGTQLSVL.

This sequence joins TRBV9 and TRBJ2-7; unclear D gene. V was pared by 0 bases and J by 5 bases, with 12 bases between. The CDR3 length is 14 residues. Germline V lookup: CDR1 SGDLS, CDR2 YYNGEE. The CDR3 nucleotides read TGTGCCAGCAGCGTAGGATTGACAATTGACGAGCAGTACTTC. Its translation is CASSVGLTIDEQYF.

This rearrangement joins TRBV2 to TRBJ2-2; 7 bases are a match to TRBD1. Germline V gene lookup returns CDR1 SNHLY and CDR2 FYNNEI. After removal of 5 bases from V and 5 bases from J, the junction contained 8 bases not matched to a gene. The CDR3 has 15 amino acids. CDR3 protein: CASSPQGFGTGELFF. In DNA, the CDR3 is TGTGCCAGCAGTCCACAGGGGTTCGGGACCGGGGAGCTGTTTTTT.

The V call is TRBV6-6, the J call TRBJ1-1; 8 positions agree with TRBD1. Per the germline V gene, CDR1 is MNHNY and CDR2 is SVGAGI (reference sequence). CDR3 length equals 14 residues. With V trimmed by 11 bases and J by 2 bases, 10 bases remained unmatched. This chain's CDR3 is CAALPGQGNTEAFF. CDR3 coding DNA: TGTGCCGCCCTCCCCGGACAGGGTAACACTGAAGCTTTCTTT.

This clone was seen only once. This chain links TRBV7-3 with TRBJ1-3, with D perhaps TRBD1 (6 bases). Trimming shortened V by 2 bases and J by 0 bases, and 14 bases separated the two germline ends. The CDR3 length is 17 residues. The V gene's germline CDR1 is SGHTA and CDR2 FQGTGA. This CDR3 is CASSLGSGGLSGNTIYF. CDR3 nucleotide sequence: TGTGCCAGCAGCTTAGGGAGTGGGGGCCTCTCTGGAAACACCATATATTTT.

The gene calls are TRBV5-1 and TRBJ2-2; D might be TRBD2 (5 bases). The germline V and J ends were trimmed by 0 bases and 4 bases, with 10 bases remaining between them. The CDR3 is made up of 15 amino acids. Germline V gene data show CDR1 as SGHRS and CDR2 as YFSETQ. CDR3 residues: CASSLAWAGTGELFF. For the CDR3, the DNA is TGCGCCAGCAGCTTGGCCTGGGCGGGCACCGGGGAGCTGTTTTTT.

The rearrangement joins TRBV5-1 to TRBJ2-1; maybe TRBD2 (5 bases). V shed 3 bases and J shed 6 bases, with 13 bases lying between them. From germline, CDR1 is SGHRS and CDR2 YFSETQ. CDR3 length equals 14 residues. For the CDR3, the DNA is TGCGCCAGCAGCTCCGGGAACTTCGCCAATGAGCAGTTCTTC. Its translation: CASSSGNFANEQFF.

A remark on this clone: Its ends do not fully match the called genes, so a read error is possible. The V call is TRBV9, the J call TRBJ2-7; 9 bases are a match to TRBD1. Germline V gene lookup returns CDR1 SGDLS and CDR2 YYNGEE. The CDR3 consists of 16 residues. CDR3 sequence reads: CAGSVGSRDRVNEQYF. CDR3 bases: TGTGCCGGCAGCGTAGGATCCCGGGACAGGGTCAACGAGCAGTACTTC.

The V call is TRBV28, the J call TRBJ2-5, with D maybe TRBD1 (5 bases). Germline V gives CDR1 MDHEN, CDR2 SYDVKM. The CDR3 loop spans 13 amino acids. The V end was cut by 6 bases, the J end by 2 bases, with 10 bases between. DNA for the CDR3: TGTGCCAGCAGCAGGACACCACAAGAGACCCAGTACTTC. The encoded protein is CASSRTPQETQYF. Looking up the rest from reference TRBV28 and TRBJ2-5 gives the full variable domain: DVKVTQSSRYLVKRTGEKVFLECVQDMDHENMFWYRQDPGLGLRLIYFSYDVKMKEKGDIPEGYSVSREKKERFSLILESASTNQTSMYLCASSRTPQETQYFGPGTRLLVL.